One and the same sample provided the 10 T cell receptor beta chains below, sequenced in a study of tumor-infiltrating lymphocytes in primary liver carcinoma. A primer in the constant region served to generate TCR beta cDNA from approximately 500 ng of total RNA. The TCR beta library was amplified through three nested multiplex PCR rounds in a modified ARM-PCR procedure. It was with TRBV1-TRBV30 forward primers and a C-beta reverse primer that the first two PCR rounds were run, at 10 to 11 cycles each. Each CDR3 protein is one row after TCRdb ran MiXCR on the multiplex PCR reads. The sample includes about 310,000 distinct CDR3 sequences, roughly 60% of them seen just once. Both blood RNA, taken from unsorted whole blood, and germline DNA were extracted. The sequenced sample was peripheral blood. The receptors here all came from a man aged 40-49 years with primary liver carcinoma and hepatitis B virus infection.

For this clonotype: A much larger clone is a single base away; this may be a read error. CDR3 bases: TGTGCCATCAGTATCACTAGCGAGTCCTACGAGCAGTACTTC. Translating gives CAISITSESYEQYF. V gene TRBV10-3 combines with J gene TRBJ2-7; 7 nucleotides align to TRBD2. Germline V gene data show CDR1 as ENHRY and CDR2 as SYGVKD. Unmatched junction bases numbered 5, after V lost 5 bases and J lost 1 base. The CDR3 extends over 14 amino acids.

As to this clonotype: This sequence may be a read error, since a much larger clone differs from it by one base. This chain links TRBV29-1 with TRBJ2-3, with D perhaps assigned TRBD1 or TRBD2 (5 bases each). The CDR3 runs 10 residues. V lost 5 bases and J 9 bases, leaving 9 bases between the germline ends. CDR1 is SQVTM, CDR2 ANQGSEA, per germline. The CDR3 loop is CSVRGETQYF. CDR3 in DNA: TGCAGCGTTAGGGGAGAAACGCAGTATTTT.

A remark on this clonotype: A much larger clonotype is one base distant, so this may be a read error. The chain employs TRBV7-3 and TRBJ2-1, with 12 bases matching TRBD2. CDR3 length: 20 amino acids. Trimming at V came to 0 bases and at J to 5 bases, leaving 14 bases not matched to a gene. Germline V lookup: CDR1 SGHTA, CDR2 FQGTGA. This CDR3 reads CASSLTNGLAGGPGHNEQFF. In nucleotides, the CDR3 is TGTGCCAGCAGCTTAACTAACGGTCTAGCGGGAGGGCCGGGCCACAATGAGCAGTTCTTC.

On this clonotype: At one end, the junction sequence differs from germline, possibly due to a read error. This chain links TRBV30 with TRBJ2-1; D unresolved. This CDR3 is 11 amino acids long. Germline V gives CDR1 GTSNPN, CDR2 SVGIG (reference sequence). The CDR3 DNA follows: TGTGCCTGGAGTAAGACATATGAGCAATTATTC. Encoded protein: CAWSKTYEQLF.

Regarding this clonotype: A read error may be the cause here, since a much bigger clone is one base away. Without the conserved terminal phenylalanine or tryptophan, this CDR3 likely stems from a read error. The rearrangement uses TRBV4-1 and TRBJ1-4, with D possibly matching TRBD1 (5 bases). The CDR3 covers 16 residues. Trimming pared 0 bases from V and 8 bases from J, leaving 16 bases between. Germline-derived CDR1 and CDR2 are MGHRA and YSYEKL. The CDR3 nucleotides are TGCGCCAGCAGCCAAGATCCCGCGGGACCGGGAGAAAAACTGTTTTAT. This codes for CASSQDPAGPGEKLFY.

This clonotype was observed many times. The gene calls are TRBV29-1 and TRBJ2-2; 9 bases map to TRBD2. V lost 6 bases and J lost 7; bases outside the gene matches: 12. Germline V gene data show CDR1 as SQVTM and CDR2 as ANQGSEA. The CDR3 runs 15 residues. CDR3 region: CSVTRGSGSYGELFF. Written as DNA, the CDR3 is TGCAGCGTCACCAGGGGTAGCGGGAGCTACGGGGAGCTGTTTTTT.

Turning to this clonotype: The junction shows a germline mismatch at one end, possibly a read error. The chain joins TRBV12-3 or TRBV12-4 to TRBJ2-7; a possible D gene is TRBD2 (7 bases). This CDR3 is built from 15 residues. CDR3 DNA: TGTGCCTGCAGCAAAGGGGGGGCAAGCTCCTACGATCAGTACTTC. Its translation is CACSKGGASSYDQYF.

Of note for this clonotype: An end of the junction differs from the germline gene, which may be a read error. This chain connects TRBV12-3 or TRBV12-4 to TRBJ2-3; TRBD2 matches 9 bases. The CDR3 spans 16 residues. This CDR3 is CASSLQAGTSIDTQYF. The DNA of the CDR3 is TGTGCCAGCAGTTTACAGGCGGGGACTAGCATAGATACACAGTATTTT.

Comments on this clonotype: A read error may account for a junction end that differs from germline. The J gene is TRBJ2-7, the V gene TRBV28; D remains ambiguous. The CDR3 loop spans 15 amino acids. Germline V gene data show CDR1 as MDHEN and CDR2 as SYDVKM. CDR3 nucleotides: TGTGCCAGCAGTTTAATGGCTAGTGGCCCCTACGACCAGTACTTC. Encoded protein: CASSLMASGPYDQYF.

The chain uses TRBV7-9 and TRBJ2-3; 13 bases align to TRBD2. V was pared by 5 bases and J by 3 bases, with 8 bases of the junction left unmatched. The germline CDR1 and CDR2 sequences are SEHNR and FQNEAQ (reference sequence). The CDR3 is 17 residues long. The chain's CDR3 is CASSLRTSGSMTDTQYF. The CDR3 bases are TGTGCCAGCAGCCTCCGGACTAGCGGGAGTATGACAGATACGCAGTATTTT.